This T cell receptor beta chain appears in the sequencing data of a study of cytotoxic CD8 clonotypes in ibrutinib-treated CLL. Overall study context: Partial response occurred in 24 patients and complete response in 2; at median approximately 65 months, roughly 15 remained remitted and some 12 progressed. After a median approximately 12 months on treatment (6 to 36), response samples were drawn. Findings and limits, study-wide: There were few public clonotypes, and on treatment they contracted or stayed stable.

After removal of 5 bases from V and 4 bases from J, the junction contained 11 bases not matched to a gene. CDR1 and CDR2 from the germline V gene are SGHDT and YYEEEE. This CDR3 contains 16 residues. On this clone: Its antigen is as yet unknown.

Clones were sequenced by immunoSEQ multiplex PCR, and TCRdb holds only the in-frame ones, with some missing. The repertoire consists of over 250,000 clones, with roughly three quarters occurring once and the leading ten covering about 5.3%. The chain recombines TRBV5-6 with TRBJ2-5; 10 bases fit TRBD2. The TCR comes from a human donor with chronic lymphocytic leukemia. Material: PBMCs, obtained at disease progression, from a patient treated with ibrutinib. The CDR3 here is CASSRPGLAGVETQYF. CDR3 sequence (DNA): TGTGCCAGCAGTCGCCCGGGTCTAGCGGGGGTAGAGACCCAGTACTTC.